Listed below are T cell receptor beta chains from one sample, sequenced in a study of spatial heterogeneity in lung cancer. TCRdb ran MiXCR on the 5' RACE reads and lists one entry per CDR3 protein. This sample has nearly 95,000 distinct CDR3 sequences; 15% to 20% occur once, and the top ten carry 20% to 25%. Material: PBMCs, obtained at follow-up. The receptors derive from a male donor with early-stage non-small cell lung cancer. The CDR3 runs from the conserved cysteine through the conserved F or W.

TRBJ2-3 TRBV4-1 CASSQDYGGWTDTQYF
TRBJ1-1 TRBV28 CASSLGVAAGLNTEAFF
TRBJ2-5 TRBV7-8 CASSFPDRVDTQETQYF
TRBJ2-3 TRBV3-1 CASSPSHSETQYF
TRBJ1-6 TRBV4-1 CASSQAPGPLNSPLHF
TRBJ1-1 TRBV11-1 CASSSRWLGKGEAFF
TRBJ1-4 TRBV19 CASGGSRNEKLFF
TRBJ2-3 TRBV5-1 CASSLGTGTTTDTQYF
TRBJ2-6 TRBV12-3/TRBV12-4 CASGRTESGANVLTF
TRBJ1-5 TRBV7-2 CASSQFTGYSNQPQHF
TRBJ2-3 TRBV6-6 CASSYSSGRITDTQYF
TRBJ1-2 TRBV30 CAWIYGNTMGYTF
TRBJ2-1 TRBV9 CASSVDPQGGGEYNEQFF
TRBJ2-5 TRBV2 CASSLPGGGPRETQYF
TRBJ1-1 TRBV4-3 CASSQQEGDTEAFF
TRBJ2-7 TRBV11-2 CASSLSDRAYEQYF
TRBJ2-5 TRBV29-1 CSVESRIQETQYF
TRBJ2-3 TRBV12-2 CASRAGGQGRNTQYF
TRBJ1-4 TRBV2 CASIRRQGGEKLFF
TRBJ1-1 TRBV7-9 CASSLNQNTEAFF
TRBJ2-1 TRBV4-1 CAVSRSSYNEQFF
TRBJ2-5 TRBV24-1 CATASGGTETQYF
TRBJ2-1 TRBV5-1 CASRPDRADNNEQFF
TRBJ1-1 TRBV27 CASSGKQGPLTEAFF
TRBJ1-1 TRBV30 CAWSKGVATEAFF
TRBJ1-4 TRBV24-1 CATSDPLGPEKLFF
TRBJ2-1 TRBV20-1 CSARDPGAIAPNEQFF
TRBJ2-3 TRBV6-5 CASSLTGDTDTQYF
TRBJ1-1 TRBV15 CATSRREGTEAFF
TRBJ1-3 TRBV20-1 CSAMESGNTIYF
TRBJ2-3 TRBV28 CASRGGSSDTQYF
TRBJ2-5 TRBV7-3 CASSTGLAGQQETQYF
TRBJ1-5 TRBV12-3/TRBV12-4 CASSPTGYSDQPQHF
TRBJ1-1 TRBV6-1 CASRLEAGTGVLAFF
TRBJ2-1 TRBV12-3/TRBV12-4 CASSPGGAEEQFF
TRBJ1-2 TRBV9 CASSGRNPDSTYGYTF
TRBJ2-3 TRBV20-1 CSAGKVVWGTDTQYF
TRBJ2-3 TRBV7-3 CASSLSGSADTQYF
TRBJ2-3 TRBV19 CATGPSVGDGTDTQYF
TRBJ2-3 TRBV4-1 CASSPPSGDTDTQYF
TRBJ1-2 TRBV5-1 CASSFPPGRENYGYTF
TRBJ2-1 TRBV18 CASSPPGPRNNEQFF
TRBJ2-3 TRBV2 CASSEVVFTDTQYF
TRBJ1-2 TRBV4-1 CASGLPRGGYTF
TRBJ2-7 TRBV25-1 CASSEFDRGNSYEQYF